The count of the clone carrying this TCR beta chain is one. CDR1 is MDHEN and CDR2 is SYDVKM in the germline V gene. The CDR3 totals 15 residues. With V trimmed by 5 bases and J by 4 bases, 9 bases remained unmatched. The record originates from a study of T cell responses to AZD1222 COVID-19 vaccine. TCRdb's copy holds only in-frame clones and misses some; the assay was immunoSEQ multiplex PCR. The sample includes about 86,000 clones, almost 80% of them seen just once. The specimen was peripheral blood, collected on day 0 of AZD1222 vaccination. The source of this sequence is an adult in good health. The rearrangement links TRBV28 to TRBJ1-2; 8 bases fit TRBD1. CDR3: CASSLPGQVLYGYTF. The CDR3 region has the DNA TGTGCCAGCAGTCTACCGGGACAGGTCCTCTATGGCTACACCTTC.